This T cell receptor (beta chain) was identified in a study of T cells in Graves' hyperthyroidism and ophthalmopathy. Study summary: Peripheral blood draws took place at initial diagnosis, ahead of any treatment. General study results and limits: Ophthalmopathy was model-predicted a median roughly 6.2 months pre-onset.

Patients were excluded because of uncontrolled infection, other autoimmune disease, pregnancy or lactation. The authors obtained PBMCs from 7.5 to 10 ml of fresh peripheral blood. There are many counts of this clonotype. Its matching antigen is unknown. TCR beta CDR3 sequences were amplified from RNA transcripts. Using the HTBI primer set, a first-round RT-PCR was run on the TCR CDR3. TCRdb re-called the multiplex PCR reads through MiXCR, storing one row per CDR3 protein. The data contain about 360,000 distinct CDR3 sequences, 15% to 18% of them singletons. The CDR3 runs to 16 residues. The V and J ends lost 7 bases and 2 bases respectively, with 20 bases between them. The V gene's germline CDR1 is SNHLY and CDR2 FYNNEI.

Specimen: blood. The rearrangement uses TRBV2 and TRBJ1-1; D might be TRBD1 (5 bases). The TCR was taken from a woman between 18 and 30 years old with Graves' hyperthyroidism that later progressed to Graves' ophthalmopathy. In DNA form, the CDR3 reads TGTGCCAGCACCCCAAGGCGGGGGTCGGGAAACACTGAAGCTTTCTTT. This gives the protein CASTPRRGSGNTEAFF.